The rows below give T cell receptor beta chains drawn from one sample of a study of cytomegalovirus exposure and HLA in healthy donors. Assay: immunoSEQ multiplex PCR; the TCRdb copy retains only in-frame clones and omits some. The table lists 110,000 or so clones, 60% to 80% of them singletons. The sequenced sample was PBMCs. Receptors originate from a woman aged 25 to 39 in good health and CMV-seropositive. The CDR3 runs from the conserved cysteine through the conserved F or W. Each record gives: clone size, J gene, V gene, CDR3 protein. Not every row has a clone size; where given, it reads once, few, many or a size class.

clone_size: -
j_call: TRBJ2-1
v_call: TRBV19
cdr3_aa: CASSTTQVGRYNEQFF

clone_size: few
j_call: TRBJ1-3
v_call: TRBV5-1
cdr3_aa: CASSLNMDRSSGNTIYF

clone_size: -
j_call: TRBJ1-6
v_call: TRBV25-1
cdr3_aa: CASSGTEISPLHF

clone_size: once
j_call: TRBJ1-3
v_call: TRBV14
cdr3_aa: CASSQDTRGNTIYF

clone_size: -
j_call: TRBJ2-7
v_call: TRBV12-5
cdr3_aa: CASGLVGFRGEQYF

clone_size: -
j_call: TRBJ2-7
v_call: TRBV11-3
cdr3_aa: CASSLDSPPLVPQYF

clone_size: few
j_call: TRBJ1-1
v_call: TRBV30
cdr3_aa: CAWTKGAKNTEAFF

clone_size: -
j_call: TRBJ1-2
v_call: TRBV5-6
cdr3_aa: CASRPRAGGDGYTF

clone_size: -
j_call: TRBJ2-7
v_call: TRBV5-1
cdr3_aa: CASSRQGVYEQYF

clone_size: -
j_call: TRBJ2-7
v_call: TRBV28
cdr3_aa: CASSPRVGRSYEQYF

clone_size: -
j_call: TRBJ2-7
v_call: TRBV7-9
cdr3_aa: CASSSAMITYEQYF

clone_size: -
j_call: TRBJ2-3
v_call: TRBV5-1
cdr3_aa: CASSFGTGITDTQYF

clone_size: -
j_call: TRBJ1-4
v_call: TRBV18
cdr3_aa: CASSTGQGGEKLFF

clone_size: -
j_call: TRBJ2-3
v_call: TRBV5-8
cdr3_aa: CASGFGEGFPDTQYF

clone_size: -
j_call: TRBJ1-3
v_call: TRBV5-1
cdr3_aa: CASSLEAYSGNTIYF

clone_size: -
j_call: TRBJ1-1
v_call: TRBV19
cdr3_aa: CASRWGQGYTEAFF

clone_size: -
j_call: TRBJ2-3
v_call: TRBV6-5
cdr3_aa: CASSYSAGGSTDTQYF

clone_size: once
j_call: TRBJ1-5
v_call: TRBV4-1
cdr3_aa: CASSQVVSNQPQHF

clone_size: -
j_call: TRBJ2-7
v_call: TRBV6-1
cdr3_aa: CASSVAGASYEQYF

clone_size: -
j_call: TRBJ2-2
v_call: TRBV5-1
cdr3_aa: CASSFPAGGSDTGELFF

clone_size: -
j_call: TRBJ1-4
v_call: TRBV9
cdr3_aa: CASSGRQGAFEKLFF

clone_size: -
j_call: TRBJ1-3
v_call: TRBV5-5
cdr3_aa: CASSWGQGSTGNTIYF

clone_size: -
j_call: -
v_call: TRBV2
cdr3_aa: CVCKEEAAYEQYF

clone_size: -
j_call: TRBJ2-1
v_call: TRBV6-5
cdr3_aa: CASSQRYNEQFF

clone_size: few
j_call: TRBJ1-5
v_call: TRBV5-8
cdr3_aa: CASSFRGSNQPQHF

clone_size: -
j_call: TRBJ2-5
v_call: TRBV2
cdr3_aa: CASSGEAQETQYF

clone_size: -
j_call: TRBJ2-7
v_call: TRBV6-1
cdr3_aa: CASSVTTGTGFYEQYF